Following are 8 T cell receptor beta chains from one sample sequenced in a study of glioma-infiltrating T cells after dendritic cell vaccination. Clones were sequenced by immunoSEQ multiplex PCR, and TCRdb holds only the in-frame ones, with some missing. The sample holds 75,000 to 100,000 clones, approximately 80% seen once. Material: blood, obtained before dendritic cell vaccination. The receptors originated from a human donor with glioblastoma.

The V call is TRBV21-1, the J call TRBJ1-1; the table's D call, TRBD1, has no DNA check behind it. TRBV21-1 is a documented pseudogene. The CDR3 has 19 residues. CDR3 sequence reads: CASSKAGDRGVDRNTEAFF. CDR3 bases: TGTGCCAGCAGCAAAGCGGGGGACAGGGGGGTGGATCGGAACACTGAAGCTTTCTTT.

The chain joins TRBV29-1 to TRBJ2-7; 8 bases align to TRBD1. The germline CDR1 and CDR2 sequences are SQVTM and ANQGSEA. V lost 4 bases and J lost 6; bases outside the gene matches: 11. The CDR3 is 14 amino acids. The CDR3 DNA sequence: TGCAGCGTTGGACGGGATGTCCAGGGGGCCGAGCAGTACTTC. Its protein product is CSVGRDVQGAEQYF.

The chain joins TRBV7-3 to TRBJ1-6; no firm D call. Trimming removed 2 bases from V and 10 bases from J, with 9 bases in between. This CDR3 spans 13 amino acids. Germline loops: CDR1 SGHTA, CDR2 FQGTGA. The CDR3 sequence is CASSLGVDSPLHF. The CDR3 region has the DNA TGTGCCAGCAGCTTAGGAGTAGACTCACCCCTCCACTTT.

This sequence joins TRBV28 and TRBJ2-7, with D possibly TRBD1 on 7 matching bases. Germline values: CDR1 MDHEN, CDR2 SYDVKM. The CDR3 runs to 12 residues. The V end lost 4 bases, the J end lost 9 bases, and 13 bases lay between the germline ends. CDR3: CASSSQGGGQYF. The CDR3 region has the DNA TGTGCCAGCAGTTCTCAGGGGGGAGGGCAGTACTTC.

This sequence joins TRBV10-2 and TRBJ1-2; 8 bases are shared with TRBD1. Germline lookup yields CDR1 WSHSY and CDR2 SAAADI. The CDR3 is 14 residues long. Trimming removed 5 bases from V and 4 bases from J; junction bases left unmatched: 6. CDR3 in amino acids: CASSMGQASYGYTF. As DNA, the CDR3 is TGCGCCAGCAGTATGGGACAGGCCTCCTATGGCTACACCTTC.

This chain joins TRBV5-1 and TRBJ2-7, with 10 bases aligning to TRBD1. Germline V gene sequence: CDR1 SGHRS, CDR2 YFSETQ. V lost 0 bases to trimming and J lost 0 bases; unmatched junction nucleotides: 3. This CDR3 has 16 residues. CDR3 sequence reads: CASSLVGTGVSYEQYF. In nucleotides, the CDR3 is TGCGCCAGCAGCTTGGTAGGGACAGGGGTCTCCTACGAGCAGTACTTC.

The gene calls are TRBV27 and TRBJ2-7, with TRBD2 matching 9 bases. The CDR3 extends over 15 amino acids. Germline lookup yields CDR1 MNHEY and CDR2 SMNVEV (reference sequence). Losses at the gene ends were 2 bases for V and 8 bases for J; bases not matched to a gene: 10. For the CDR3, the DNA is TGTGCCAGCAGTTTAGGGGCGGGAGGGCCTTTCCAGCAGTACTTC. It codes for CASSLGAGGPFQQYF.

The chain joins TRBV5-1 to TRBJ2-5, with D tentatively TRBD2 (5 bases). This CDR3 has 16 residues. Germline CDR1 and CDR2: SGHRS and YFSETQ. Trimming stripped 0 bases from V and 6 bases from J, with 18 bases between. CDR3 in amino acids: CASSLGPGLGLQTQYF. In DNA, the CDR3 is TGCGCCAGCAGCTTGGGTCCCGGACTTGGGTTGCAGACCCAGTACTTC.